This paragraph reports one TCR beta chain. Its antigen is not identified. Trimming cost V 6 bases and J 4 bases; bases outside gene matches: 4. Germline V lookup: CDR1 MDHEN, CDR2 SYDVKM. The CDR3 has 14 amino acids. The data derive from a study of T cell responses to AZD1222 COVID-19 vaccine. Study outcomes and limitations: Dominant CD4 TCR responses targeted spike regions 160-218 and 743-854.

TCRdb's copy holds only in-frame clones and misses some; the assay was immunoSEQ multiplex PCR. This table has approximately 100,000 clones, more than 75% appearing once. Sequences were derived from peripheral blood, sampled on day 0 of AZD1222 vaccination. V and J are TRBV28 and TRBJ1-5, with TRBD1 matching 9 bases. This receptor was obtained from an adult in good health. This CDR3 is CASSRTGVNQPQHF. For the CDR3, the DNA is TGTGCCAGCAGCCGGACAGGGGTGAATCAGCCCCAGCATTTT. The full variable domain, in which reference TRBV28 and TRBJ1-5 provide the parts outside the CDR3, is DVKVTQSSRYLVKRTGEKVFLECVQDMDHENMFWYRQDPGLGLRLIYFSYDVKMKEKGDIPEGYSVSREKKERFSLILESASTNQTSMYLCASSRTGVNQPQHFGDGTRLSIL.